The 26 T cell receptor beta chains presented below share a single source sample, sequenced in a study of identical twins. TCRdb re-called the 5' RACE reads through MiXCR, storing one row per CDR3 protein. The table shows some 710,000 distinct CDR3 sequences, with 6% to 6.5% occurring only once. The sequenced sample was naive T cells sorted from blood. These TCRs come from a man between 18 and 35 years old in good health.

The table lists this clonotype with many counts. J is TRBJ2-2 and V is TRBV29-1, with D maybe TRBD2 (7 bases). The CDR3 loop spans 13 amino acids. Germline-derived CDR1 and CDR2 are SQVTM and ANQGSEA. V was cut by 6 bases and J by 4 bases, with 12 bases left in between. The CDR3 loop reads CSVGEGGTGELFF. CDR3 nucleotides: TGCAGCGTCGGGGAGGGGGGCACCGGGGAGCTGTTTTTT.

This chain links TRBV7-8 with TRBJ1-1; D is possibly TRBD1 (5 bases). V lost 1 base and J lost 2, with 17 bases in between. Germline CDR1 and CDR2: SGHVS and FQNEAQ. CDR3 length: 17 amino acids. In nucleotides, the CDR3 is TGTGCCAGCAGCTTAGTGCGGGTCGGGGGATTTAACACTGAAGCTTTCTTT. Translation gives CASSLVRVGGFNTEAFF.

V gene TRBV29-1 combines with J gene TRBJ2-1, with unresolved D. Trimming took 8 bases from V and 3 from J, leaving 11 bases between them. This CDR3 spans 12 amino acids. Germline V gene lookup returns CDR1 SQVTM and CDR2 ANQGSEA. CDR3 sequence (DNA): TGCAGCCAACTCGCCGACTACAATGAGCAGTTCTTC. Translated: CSQLADYNEQFF.

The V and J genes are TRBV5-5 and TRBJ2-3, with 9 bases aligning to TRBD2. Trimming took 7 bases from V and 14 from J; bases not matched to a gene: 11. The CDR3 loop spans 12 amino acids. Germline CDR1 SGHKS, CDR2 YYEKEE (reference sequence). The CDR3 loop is CASLDIAGDLYF. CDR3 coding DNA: TGTGCCAGCCTCGATATAGCGGGAGACCTGTATTTT.

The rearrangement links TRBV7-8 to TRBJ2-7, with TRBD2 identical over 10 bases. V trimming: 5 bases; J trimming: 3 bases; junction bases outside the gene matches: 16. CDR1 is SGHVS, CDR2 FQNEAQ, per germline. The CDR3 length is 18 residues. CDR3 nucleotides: TGTGCCAGCAGCCCCCCAACCACCGGGACTAGCGAGCACTACGAGCAGTACGTC. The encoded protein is CASSPPTTGTSEHYEQYV.

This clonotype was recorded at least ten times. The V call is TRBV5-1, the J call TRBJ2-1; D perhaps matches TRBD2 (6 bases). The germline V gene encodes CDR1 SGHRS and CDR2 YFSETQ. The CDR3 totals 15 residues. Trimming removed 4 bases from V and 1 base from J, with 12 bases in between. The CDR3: CASSDGTLSYNEQFF. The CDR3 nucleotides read TGCGCCAGCAGCGACGGGACTCTATCCTACAATGAGCAGTTCTTC.

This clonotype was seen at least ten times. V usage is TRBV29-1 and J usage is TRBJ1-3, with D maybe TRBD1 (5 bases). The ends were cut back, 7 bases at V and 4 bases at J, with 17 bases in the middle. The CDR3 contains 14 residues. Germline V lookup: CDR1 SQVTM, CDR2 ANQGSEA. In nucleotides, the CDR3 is TGCAGCGCCGCCCTGGGACTCGCGGGAAACACCATATATTTT. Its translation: CSAALGLAGNTIYF.

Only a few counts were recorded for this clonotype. This chain's CDR3 is CASSLASQAQAFF. DNA of the CDR3: TGTGCCAGCAGCTTAGCGTCCCAAGCTCAAGCTTTCTTT. The chain recombines TRBV7-2 with TRBJ1-1; D gene ambiguous. This CDR3 comprises 13 residues. CDR1 SGHTA and CDR2 FQGNSA come from the germline V gene. V lost 0 bases and J lost 9, with 11 bases in between.

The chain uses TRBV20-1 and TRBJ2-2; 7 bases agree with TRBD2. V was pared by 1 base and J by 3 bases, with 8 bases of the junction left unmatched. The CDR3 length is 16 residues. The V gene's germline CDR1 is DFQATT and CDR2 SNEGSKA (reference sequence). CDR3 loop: CSARAAGVWDTGELFF. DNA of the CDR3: TGCAGTGCTAGAGCGGCGGGAGTGTGGGACACCGGGGAGCTGTTTTTT.

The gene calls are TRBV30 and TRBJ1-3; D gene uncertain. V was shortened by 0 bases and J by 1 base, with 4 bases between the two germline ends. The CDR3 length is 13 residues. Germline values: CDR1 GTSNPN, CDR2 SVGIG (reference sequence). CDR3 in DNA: TGTGCCTGGAGTGTGGGTTCTGGAAACACCATATATTTT. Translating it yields CAWSVGSGNTIYF.

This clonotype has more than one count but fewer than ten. The CDR3 loop is CASSLAGIEQFF. For the CDR3, the DNA is TGTGCCAGCAGCTTAGCCGGGATAGAGCAGTTCTTC. The chain combines TRBV7-9 with TRBJ2-1; D is perhaps TRBD2 (5 bases). Between the trimmed V and J ends, which lost 0 bases and 10 bases, there was a span of 7 bases. Looked up from germline, CDR1 is SEHNR and CDR2 is FQNEAQ (reference sequence). CDR3 length: 12 residues.

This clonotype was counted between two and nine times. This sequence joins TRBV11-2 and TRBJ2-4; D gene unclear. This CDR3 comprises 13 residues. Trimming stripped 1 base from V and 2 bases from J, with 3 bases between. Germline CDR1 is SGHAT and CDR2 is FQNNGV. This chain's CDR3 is CASSLATKNIQYF. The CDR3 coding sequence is TGTGCCAGCAGCTTAGCTACCAAAAACATTCAGTACTTC.

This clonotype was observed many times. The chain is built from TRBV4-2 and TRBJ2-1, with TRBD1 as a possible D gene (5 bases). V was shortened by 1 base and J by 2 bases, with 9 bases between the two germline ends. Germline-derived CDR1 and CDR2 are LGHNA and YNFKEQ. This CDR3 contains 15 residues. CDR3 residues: CASSQGLGPYNEQFF. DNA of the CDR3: TGTGCCAGCAGCCAAGGTCTGGGGCCCTACAATGAGCAGTTCTTC.

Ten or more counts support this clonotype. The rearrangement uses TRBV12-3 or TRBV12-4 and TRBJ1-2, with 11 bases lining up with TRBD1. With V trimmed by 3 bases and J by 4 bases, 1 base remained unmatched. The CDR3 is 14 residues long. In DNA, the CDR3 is TGTGCCAGCAGTTTCGGGACAGGGGGCTATGGCTACACCTTC. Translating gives CASSFGTGGYGYTF.

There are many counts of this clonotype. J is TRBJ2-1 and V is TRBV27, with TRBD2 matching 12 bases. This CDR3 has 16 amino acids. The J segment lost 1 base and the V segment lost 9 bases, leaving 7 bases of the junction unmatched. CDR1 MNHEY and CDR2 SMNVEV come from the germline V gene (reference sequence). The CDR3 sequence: CASHPGLAGSYNEQFF. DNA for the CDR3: TGTGCCAGTCATCCGGGACTAGCGGGTTCCTACAATGAGCAGTTCTTC.

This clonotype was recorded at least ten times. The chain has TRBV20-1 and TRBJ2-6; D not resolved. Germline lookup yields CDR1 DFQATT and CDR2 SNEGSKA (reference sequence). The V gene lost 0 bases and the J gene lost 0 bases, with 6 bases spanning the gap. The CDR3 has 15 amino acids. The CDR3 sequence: CSARDSLSGANVLTF. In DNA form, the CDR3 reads TGCAGTGCTAGAGACTCGCTCTCTGGGGCCAACGTCCTGACTTTC.

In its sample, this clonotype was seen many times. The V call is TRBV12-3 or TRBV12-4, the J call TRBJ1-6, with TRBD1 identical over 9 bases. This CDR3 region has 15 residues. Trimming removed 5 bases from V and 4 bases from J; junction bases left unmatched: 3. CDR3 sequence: CASSPQGAYNSPLHF. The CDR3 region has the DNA TGTGCCAGCAGTCCACAGGGGGCATATAATTCACCCCTCCACTTT.

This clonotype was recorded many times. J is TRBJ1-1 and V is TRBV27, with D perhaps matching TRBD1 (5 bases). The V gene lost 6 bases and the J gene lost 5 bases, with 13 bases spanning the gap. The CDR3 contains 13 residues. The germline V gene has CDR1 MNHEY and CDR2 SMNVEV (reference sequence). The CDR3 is CASSPPGRTEAFF. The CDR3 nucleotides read TGTGCCAGCAGCCCTCCGGGGCGAACTGAAGCTTTCTTT.

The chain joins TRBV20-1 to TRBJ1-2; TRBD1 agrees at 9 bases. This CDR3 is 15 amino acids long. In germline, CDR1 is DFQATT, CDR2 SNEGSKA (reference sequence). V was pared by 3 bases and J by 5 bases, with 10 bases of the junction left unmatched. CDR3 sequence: CSASPIQGARYGYTF. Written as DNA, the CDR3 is TGCAGTGCTAGTCCGATACAGGGGGCTAGGTATGGCTACACCTTC.

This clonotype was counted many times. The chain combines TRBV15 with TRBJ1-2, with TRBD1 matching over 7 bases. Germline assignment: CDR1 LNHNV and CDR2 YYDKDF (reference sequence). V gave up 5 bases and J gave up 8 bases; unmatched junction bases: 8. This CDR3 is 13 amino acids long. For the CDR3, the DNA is TGTGCCACCAGCGCAGGGGGGGTTGGGGGCTACACCTTC. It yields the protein CATSAGGVGGYTF. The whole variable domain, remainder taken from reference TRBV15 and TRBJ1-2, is DAMVIQNPRYQVTQFGKPVTLSCSQTLNHNVMYWYQQKSSQAPKLLFHYYDKDFNNEADTPDNFQSRRPNTSFCFLDIRSPGLGDTAMYLCATSAGGVGGYTFGSGTRLTVV.

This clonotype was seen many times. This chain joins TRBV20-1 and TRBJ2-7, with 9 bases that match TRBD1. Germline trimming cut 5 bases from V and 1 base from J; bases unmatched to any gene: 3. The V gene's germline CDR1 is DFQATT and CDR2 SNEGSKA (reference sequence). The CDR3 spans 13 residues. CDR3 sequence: CSAPGTGSYEQYF. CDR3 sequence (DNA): TGCAGTGCTCCCGGGACAGGGTCCTACGAGCAGTACTTC.

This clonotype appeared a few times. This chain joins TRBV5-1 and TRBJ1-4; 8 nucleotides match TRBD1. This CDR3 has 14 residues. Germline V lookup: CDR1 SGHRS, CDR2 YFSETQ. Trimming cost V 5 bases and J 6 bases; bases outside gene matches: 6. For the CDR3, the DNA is TGCGCCAGCAGACCTGGGACAGGATATGAAAAACTGTTTTTT. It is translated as CASRPGTGYEKLFF.

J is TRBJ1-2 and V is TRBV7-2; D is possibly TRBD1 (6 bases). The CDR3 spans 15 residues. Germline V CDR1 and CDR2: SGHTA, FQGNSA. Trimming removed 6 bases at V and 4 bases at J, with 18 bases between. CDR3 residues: CASRPRGGHAYGYTF. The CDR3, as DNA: TGTGCCAGCAGACCCAGAGGGGGGCACGCCTATGGCTACACCTTC.

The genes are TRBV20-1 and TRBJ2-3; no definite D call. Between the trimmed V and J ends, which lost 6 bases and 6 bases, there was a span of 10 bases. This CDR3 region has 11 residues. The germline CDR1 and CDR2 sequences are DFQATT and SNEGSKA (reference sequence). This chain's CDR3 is CSAVLWDTQYF. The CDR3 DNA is TGCAGTGCCGTTCTGTGGGATACGCAGTATTTT.

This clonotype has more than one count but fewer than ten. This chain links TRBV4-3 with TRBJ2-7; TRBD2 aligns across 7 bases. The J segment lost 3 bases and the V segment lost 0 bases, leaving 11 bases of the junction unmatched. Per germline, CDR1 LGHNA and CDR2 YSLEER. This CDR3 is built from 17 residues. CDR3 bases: TGCGCCAGCAGCCAAGATTCGACGGGAGGTGGGTTCTACGAGCAGTACTTC. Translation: CASSQDSTGGGFYEQYF.

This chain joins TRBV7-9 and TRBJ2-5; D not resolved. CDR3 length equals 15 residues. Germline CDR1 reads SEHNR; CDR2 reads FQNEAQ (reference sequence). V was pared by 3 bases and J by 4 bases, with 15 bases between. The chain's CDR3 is CASSLGRVRGETQYF. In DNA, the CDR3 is TGTGCCAGCAGCTTGGGCCGGGTACGAGGAGAGACCCAGTACTTC.